This T cell receptor (beta chain) was identified in a study of T cell responses to AZD1222 COVID-19 vaccine. Study-wide results and limits: Epitopes outside B.1.351 and B.1.1.7 mutated regions reportedly drew nearly half of spike TCRs. Donors, mostly white British, included more females; clonal diversity was possibly underestimated.

This clone was observed a few times. Its antigen is unknown. V lost 6 bases and J lost 4, with 9 bases in between. Germline CDR1 LGHNT, CDR2 FRNRAP. The CDR3 runs to 13 residues. Sequencing was performed with immunoSEQ multiplex PCR; in TCRdb, only in-frame clones are kept and a portion is missing. The profile shows over 150,000 clones, about 88% of them singletons. V is TRBV12-5 and J is TRBJ2-2, with a weak D call TRBD2 (6 bases). This receptor was obtained from an adult in good health. Specimen: peripheral blood, collected on day 0 of AZD1222 vaccination. This CDR3 reads CASGPTSTGELFF. The DNA of the CDR3 is TGTGCTAGTGGGCCGACTAGCACCGGGGAGCTGTTTTTT.